This T cell receptor beta chain was identified during a study of blood T cell repertoires in COVID-19. About the study: The United States, Italy and Spain provided the acute and convalescent COVID-19 samples. PBMCs, B-cell-depleted T cells, or T cells provided the cDNA or gDNA that made up the material.

Germline CDR1 and CDR2: SNHLY and FYNNEI. The CDR3 is 11 residues long. The ends were cut back, 4 bases at V and 7 bases at J, with 7 bases in the middle. A single count supports this clone. Sequencing was performed with immunoSEQ multiplex PCR; in TCRdb, only in-frame clones are kept and a portion is missing. This table holds 150,000 to 200,000 clones, about 86% found once. The V call is TRBV2, the J call TRBJ1-2; D unclear. This TCR was sampled from a man younger than 35 with active or convalescent COVID-19. The sequenced sample consisted of peripheral blood. The DNA for the CDR3 is TGTGCCAGCAGTGGCCCAGGTGGCTACACCTTC. Encoded protein: CASSGPGGYTF.